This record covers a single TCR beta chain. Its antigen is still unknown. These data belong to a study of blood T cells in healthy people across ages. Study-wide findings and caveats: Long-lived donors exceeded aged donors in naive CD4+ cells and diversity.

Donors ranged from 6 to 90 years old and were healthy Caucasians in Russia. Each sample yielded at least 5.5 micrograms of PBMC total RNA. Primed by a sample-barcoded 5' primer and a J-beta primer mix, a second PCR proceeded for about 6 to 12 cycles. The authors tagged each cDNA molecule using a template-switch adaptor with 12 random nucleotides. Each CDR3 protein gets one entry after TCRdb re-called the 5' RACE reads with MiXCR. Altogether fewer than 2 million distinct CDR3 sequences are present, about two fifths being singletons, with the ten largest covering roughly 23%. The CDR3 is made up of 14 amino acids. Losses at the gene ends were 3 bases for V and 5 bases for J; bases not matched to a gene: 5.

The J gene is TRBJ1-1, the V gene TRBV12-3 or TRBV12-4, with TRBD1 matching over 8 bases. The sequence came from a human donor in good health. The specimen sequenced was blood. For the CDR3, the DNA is TGTGCCAGCAGTTTCCGCAGGGGGCTGACTGAAGCTTTCTTT. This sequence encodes CASSFRRGLTEAFF.